These 29 T cell receptor beta chains came from one sample sequenced in a study of control samples from healthy donors and cancer patients. The method was immunoSEQ multiplex PCR; TCRdb's version includes in-frame clones alone and lacks a portion of them. The data show 150,000 or so clones, about 94% seen once. Sequenced: blood. These receptors all come from a man aged 35-49 years in good health.

The count of this clone is one. The V gene is TRBV6-5, the J gene TRBJ1-2, with TRBD1 matching over 7 bases. With 2 bases clipped from V and 5 bases from J, the junction kept 8 bases outside the gene matches. Germline assignment: CDR1 MNHEY and CDR2 SVGAGI. The CDR3 contains 15 residues. CDR3 sequence: CASSYKTGPNYGYTF. CDR3 nucleotide sequence: TGTGCCAGCAGTTACAAGACAGGGCCCAATTATGGCTACACCTTC.

The chain employs TRBV2 and TRBJ1-2, with 7 bases that match TRBD1. V lost 5 bases and J lost 2; bases outside the gene matches: 8. This CDR3 contains 15 residues. Per germline, CDR1 SNHLY and CDR2 FYNNEI. Here the CDR3 DNA reads TGTGCCAGCAGTCAAGACAGGGTCCTAAACTATGGCTACACCTTC. Protein sequence: CASSQDRVLNYGYTF.

This chain joins TRBV6-5 and TRBJ2-7; no clear D. Trimming left V 2 bases short and J 7 bases short, with 6 bases between. Germline CDR1 and CDR2: MNHEY and SVGAGI. This CDR3 spans 11 amino acids. The CDR3 sequence is CASSYVGEQYF. The CDR3 DNA reads as TGTGCCAGCAGTTACGTCGGGGAGCAGTACTTC.

This sequence joins TRBV5-5 and TRBJ1-1; perhaps TRBD1 as D (6 bases). CDR3 size: 13 residues. V lost 4 bases and J 2 bases, leaving 9 bases between the germline ends. CDR1 and CDR2 from the germline V gene are SGHKS and YYEKEE (reference sequence). The CDR3 DNA follows: TGTGCCAGCAGCGCGGACAGCAACACTGAAGCTTTCTTT. Translation: CASSADSNTEAFF.

The chain couples TRBV30 to TRBJ1-2; possibly TRBD1 for D (5 bases). The CDR3 sequence is 12 residues long. V lost 3 bases to trimming and J lost 12 bases, with 17 bases between them. Looked up from germline, CDR1 is GTSNPN and CDR2 is SVGIG (reference sequence). DNA of the CDR3: TGTGCCTGGAGGGAAGCACTAGAAGGGGACACCTTC. Amino acid sequence: CAWREALEGDTF.

CDR3 protein: CASSLAGAQNEQYF. The CDR3 DNA follows: TGCGCCAGCAGCTTGGCGGGGGCTCAGAACGAGCAGTACTTC. The chain joins TRBV5-1 to TRBJ2-7; D could derive from TRBD1 or TRBD2 (6 bases each). There are 14 residues in the CDR3. V dropped 0 bases and J dropped 5 bases, with 12 bases sitting between them. Per germline, CDR1 SGHRS and CDR2 YFSETQ.

This clone was detected only once. CDR3 bases: TGTGCCTGGAGTGCGGGTGTGAAGGTCGGCACTGAAGCTTTCTTT. It specifies CAWSAGVKVGTEAFF. The rearrangement uses TRBV30 and TRBJ1-1; D is unresolved. V shed 1 base and J shed 4 bases, with 16 bases lying between them. Per the germline V gene, CDR1 is GTSNPN and CDR2 is SVGIG (reference sequence). CDR3 length: 15 amino acids.

As concerns this clone: The same CDR3 arises from other DNA sequences in this sample as well. V gene TRBV19 combines with J gene TRBJ2-7, with TRBD2 as a possible D gene (6 bases). This CDR3 spans 15 amino acids. In germline, CDR1 is LNHDA, CDR2 SQIVND (reference sequence). Trimming removed 3 bases at V and 4 bases at J, with 16 bases between. The CDR3 protein is CASSIGGAGGYEQYF. CDR3 DNA sequence: TGTGCCAGTAGTATTGGAGGGGCCGGAGGGTACGAGCAGTACTTC.

This clone was counted a single time. V usage is TRBV6-5 and J usage is TRBJ2-7; 9 nucleotides agree with TRBD1. The CDR3 extends over 15 amino acids. V dropped 6 bases and J dropped 9; count of bases not matched to a gene: 15. Germline V gene lookup returns CDR1 MNHEY and CDR2 SVGAGI. CDR3 residues: CASSDWDRAKTRQYF. The DNA of the CDR3 is TGTGCCAGCAGCGACTGGGACAGGGCAAAGACGCGGCAGTACTTC.

The V gene is TRBV6-5, the J gene TRBJ2-6; D ambiguous. Germline CDR1 reads MNHEY; CDR2 reads SVGAGI. The CDR3 spans 16 residues. V gave up 0 bases and J gave up 0 bases, with 6 bases separating them. The CDR3 region has the DNA TGTGCCAGCAGTTACTCACAGTACTCTGGGGCCAACGTCCTGACTTTC. This sequence encodes CASSYSQYSGANVLTF.

The genes are TRBV5-1 and TRBJ2-3, with a weak D call TRBD1 (6 bases). There are 14 residues in the CDR3. Looked up from germline, CDR1 is SGHRS and CDR2 is YFSETQ. Trimming removed 2 bases from V and 4 bases from J, with 11 bases in between. CDR3 region: CASSLQGGPDTQYF. CDR3 DNA: TGCGCCAGCAGCTTACAGGGCGGCCCAGATACGCAGTATTTT.

This clone came up once. This chain links TRBV6-5 with TRBJ1-6; D ambiguous. Trimming took 6 bases from V and 4 from J, leaving 13 bases between them. Germline loops: CDR1 MNHEY, CDR2 SVGAGI. The CDR3 covers 15 residues. The CDR3 bases are TGTGCCAGCAGCCCCCCGCGGAGTTATAATTCACCCCTCCACTTT. Translation: CASSPPRSYNSPLHF.

V gene TRBV6-1 combines with J gene TRBJ1-2, with D perhaps matching TRBD1 (6 bases). CDR3 length equals 17 residues. The germline gives CDR1 MNHNS, CDR2 SASEGT. V gave up 2 bases and J gave up 3 bases, with 19 bases separating them. Here the CDR3 DNA reads TGTGCCAGCAGTGAAAGAATGACAGGCATCTACTACTATGGCTACACCTTC. It translates to CASSERMTGIYYYGYTF.

This chain joins TRBV4-1 and TRBJ2-1; 7 bases agree with TRBD2. V dropped 4 bases and J dropped 9; count of bases not matched to a gene: 12. CDR3 length: 15 residues. CDR1 is MGHRA and CDR2 is YSYEKL in the germline V gene. Here the CDR3 reads CASSRGLVGGGEQFF. CDR3 in DNA: TGCGCCAGCAGCCGAGGACTAGTTGGGGGGGGTGAGCAGTTCTTC.

In DNA, the CDR3 is TGTGCCTGGAGTCACAGGGATAACTATGGCTACACCTTC. Its translation is CAWSHRDNYGYTF. The J gene is TRBJ1-2, the V gene TRBV30, with D maybe TRBD1 (6 bases). This CDR3 contains 13 residues. Trimming took off 2 bases at V and 1 base at J, with 8 bases between the two ends. Germline assignment: CDR1 GTSNPN and CDR2 SVGIG (reference sequence).

The rearrangement joins TRBV24-1 to TRBJ2-5; D call uncertain. CDR1 KGHDR and CDR2 SFDVKD come from the germline V gene. The V gene lost 9 bases and the J gene lost 1 base, with 11 bases spanning the gap. This CDR3 has 13 amino acids. The CDR3 sequence: CATAGSRQETQYF. In DNA, the CDR3 is TGTGCCACCGCTGGGTCCCGCCAAGAGACCCAGTACTTC.

The chain joins TRBV6-5 to TRBJ1-6; no definite D call. Germline assignment: CDR1 MNHEY and CDR2 SVGAGI. The CDR3 is 12 residues long. V dropped 2 bases and J dropped 5 bases, with 1 base sitting between them. In nucleotides, the CDR3 is TGTGCCAGCAGTTACAATAATTCACCCCTCCACTTT. Residues: CASSYNNSPLHF.

The chain is built from TRBV7-2 and TRBJ1-4, with D possibly being TRBD1 (6 bases). Trimming removed 3 bases at V and 5 bases at J, with 13 bases between. Germline CDR1 SGHTA, CDR2 FQGNSA. CDR3 length: 15 residues. CDR3 protein: CASSLGGTGNEKLFF. CDR3 nucleotide sequence: TGTGCCAGCAGCTTGGGGGGCACGGGGAATGAAAAACTGTTTTTT.

This clone was seen only once. The V and J genes are TRBV19 and TRBJ1-1; no definite D call. The CDR3 runs 12 residues. The V gene's germline CDR1 is LNHDA and CDR2 SQIVND (reference sequence). V was pared by 7 bases and J by 1 base, with 7 bases between. CDR3 amino acids: CASTIGNTEAFF. CDR3 DNA: TGTGCCAGTACCATCGGGAACACTGAAGCTTTCTTT.

This clone was detected a few times. The rearrangement joins TRBV6-2 or TRBV6-3 to TRBJ2-2; TRBD1 aligns across 7 bases. This CDR3 is 17 amino acids long. V was pared by 4 bases and J by 2 bases, with 10 bases of the junction left unmatched. Looked up from germline, CDR1 is MNHEY and CDR2 is SVGEGT. The CDR3 sequence: CASSSTRQGPNTGELFF. The CDR3 DNA is TGTGCCAGCAGTTCAACTCGACAGGGTCCCAACACCGGGGAGCTGTTTTTT.

V and J are TRBV28 and TRBJ2-7; D might be TRBD1 (7 bases). Germline CDR1 reads MDHEN; CDR2 reads SYDVKM. Trimming cost V 8 bases and J 10 bases, with 24 bases left between them. CDR3 length: 14 amino acids. CDR3 nucleotide sequence: TGTGCCAGCGGGGGCGGGACAGCGGTCCTCGACCAGTACTTC. Its translation: CASGGGTAVLDQYF.

V gene TRBV19 combines with J gene TRBJ1-1; D may be TRBD1 (5 bases). This CDR3 is built from 15 residues. CDR1 is LNHDA and CDR2 is SQIVND in the germline V gene (reference sequence). The V and J ends lost 5 bases and 6 bases respectively, with 19 bases between them. CDR3 sequence reads: CASSSSAGNYAEAFF. CDR3 DNA sequence: TGTGCCAGTAGTTCCTCGGCAGGGAATTACGCTGAAGCTTTCTTT.

V usage is TRBV18 and J usage is TRBJ2-6; unclear D gene. The CDR3 runs to 15 residues. Trimming stripped 3 bases from V and 0 bases from J, with 6 bases between. CDR1 is KGHSH and CDR2 is LQKENI in the germline V gene. CDR3 protein: CASSPPDSGANVLTF. Written as DNA, the CDR3 is TGTGCCAGCTCACCCCCGGACTCTGGGGCCAACGTCCTGACTTTC.

The rearrangement joins TRBV6-5 to TRBJ1-1; a possible D gene is TRBD1 (5 bases). V was clipped by 0 bases and J by 2 bases, with 13 bases between them. This CDR3 is built from 16 residues. Germline V gene sequence: CDR1 MNHEY, CDR2 SVGAGI. The CDR3 protein is CASSYSGRRGNTEAFF. As DNA, the CDR3 is TGTGCCAGCAGTTACTCGGGCAGGAGGGGTAACACTGAAGCTTTCTTT.

The chain employs TRBV19 and TRBJ1-2; 9 bases are a match to TRBD1. The CDR3 totals 14 residues. Germline V CDR1 and CDR2: LNHDA, SQIVND (reference sequence). The ends lost 7 bases at V and 3 bases at J; junction bases unmatched: 6. Here the CDR3 DNA reads TGTGCCAGTACCAGGACAGGGGAAGACTATGGCTACACCTTC. Encoded protein: CASTRTGEDYGYTF.

The chain links TRBV24-1 to TRBJ1-1, with 10 bases identical to TRBD1. Germline values: CDR1 KGHDR, CDR2 SFDVKD. The CDR3 loop spans 16 amino acids. With 10 bases clipped from V and 1 base from J, the junction kept 11 bases outside the gene matches. The CDR3 DNA reads as TGTGCCACGAGAGCCGGGACAGGGGTGGGGAACACTGAAGCTTTCTTT. Amino acids: CATRAGTGVGNTEAFF.

This sequence joins TRBV6-5 and TRBJ1-1; D not resolved. This CDR3 is built from 13 residues. Germline CDR1 MNHEY, CDR2 SVGAGI. With 5 bases removed from V and 4 bases from J, the gap between germline ends came to 11 bases. CDR3 sequence (DNA): TGTGCCAGCAGTCCCCTACTCGGCACTGAAGCTTTCTTT. Protein: CASSPLLGTEAFF.

This sequence joins TRBV11-2 and TRBJ1-2; 9 nucleotides agree with TRBD1. The germline gives CDR1 SGHAT, CDR2 FQNNGV. V was pared by 4 bases and J by 5 bases, with 17 bases of the junction left unmatched. The CDR3 has 18 amino acids. The CDR3 sequence is CASSSHRDREPKIYGYTF. The CDR3 DNA reads TGTGCCAGCAGCTCCCACCGGGACAGGGAGCCCAAAATATATGGCTACACCTTC.

This clone occurred once. The gene calls are TRBV3-1 (or the pseudogene TRBV3-2) and TRBJ2-3; TRBD2 matches 8 bases. The CDR3 covers 15 residues. Looked up from germline, CDR1 is LGHDT and CDR2 is YNNKEL (reference sequence). J gave up 5 bases and V 3 bases, and 7 bases lay outside the gene matches. CDR3 bases: TGTGCCAGCAGCCAGGGACTAGAGATGGTAGATACGCAGTATTTT. Amino acid sequence: CASSQGLEMVDTQYF.